What follows are 20 T cell receptor beta chains derived from one specimen sequenced in a study of regulatory T cells in long-lasting Graves disease. iRepertoire HTBI primers and Arm-PCR of CDR3 regions built TCR beta libraries. MiXCR was run by TCRdb on the multiplex PCR reads, yielding one entry per CDR3 protein. This sample has hundreds of thousands of distinct CDR3 sequences, with 13% found just once. Time point described: newly diagnosed GD, antithyroid drugs for less than 3 months. PBMC RNA served as the TCR library source. The data also belong to a second study, concerning T cells in Graves' hyperthyroidism and ophthalmopathy.

Specimen: peripheral blood mononuclear cells (PBMCs), collected at new diagnosis, from a patient treated with antithyroid drugs. The source is a man aged 30-40 years with Graves disease.

Ten or more counts support this clonotype. The V gene is TRBV12-3 or TRBV12-4, the J gene TRBJ2-7, with D hard to call. The CDR3 consists of 12 residues. V was pared by 2 bases and J by 5 bases, with 7 bases between. DNA of the CDR3: TGTGCCAGCAGTTTAAGGCAGAACGAGCAGTACTTC. Its protein is CASSLRQNEQYF.

The table lists this clonotype with many counts. V gene TRBV6-1 combines with J gene TRBJ2-7; tentative D call: TRBD2 (6 bases). There are 11 residues in the CDR3. Germline V lookup: CDR1 MNHNS, CDR2 SASEGT. Trimming left V 6 bases short and J 6 bases short, with 9 bases between. The DNA for the CDR3 is TGTGCCAGCAGAAAGGGAGGCGAGCAGTACTTC. This sequence encodes CASRKGGEQYF.

This clonotype was seen at least ten times. This sequence joins TRBV19 and TRBJ1-1; D may be TRBD1 (6 bases). Germline V gene sequence: CDR1 LNHDA, CDR2 SQIVND (reference sequence). The ends were cut back, 8 bases at V and 1 base at J, with 14 bases in the middle. The CDR3 covers 14 residues. CDR3 bases: TGTGCCAGTCCTTCCCGGGACACGAACACTGAAGCTTTCTTT. Amino acid sequence: CASPSRDTNTEAFF. Full variable domain (rest looked up from reference TRBV19 and TRBJ1-1): DGGITQSPKYLFRKEGQNVTLSCEQNLNHDAMYWYRQDPGQGLRLIYYSQIVNDFQKGDIAEGYSVSREKKESFPLTVTSAQKNPTAFYLCASPSRDTNTEAFFGQGTRLTVV.

There are many counts of this clonotype. The V and J genes are TRBV2 and TRBJ2-1; D uncertain. The germline CDR1 and CDR2 sequences are SNHLY and FYNNEI. This CDR3 is built from 17 residues. Deletions cut 8 bases from V and 4 bases from J, with 24 bases between. The CDR3 nucleotides are TGTGCCAGCGCCTTAGCAGCAAGTGCAGCCGGATACAATGAGCAGTTCTTC. This encodes CASALAASAAGYNEQFF.

The chain has TRBV7-2 and TRBJ2-1, with 8 bases fitting TRBD2. J lost 4 bases, V lost 2 bases, and 10 bases had no gene match. Germline-derived CDR1 and CDR2 are SGHTA and FQGNSA. CDR3 size: 17 residues. CDR3 in amino acids: CASSLLGGAGAYNEQFF. The CDR3 DNA reads as TGTGCCAGCAGCTTATTGGGAGGAGCGGGGGCGTACAATGAGCAGTTCTTC.

The CDR3 spells CASSLQGPTGNTGELFF. The CDR3 nucleotides read TGCGCCAGCAGCTTGCAGGGCCCCACCGGGAACACCGGGGAGCTGTTTTTT. The V call is TRBV5-1, the J call TRBJ2-2; D is perhaps TRBD1 (5 bases). Germline CDR1 SGHRS, CDR2 YFSETQ. The germline V and J ends were trimmed by 1 base and 1 base, with 14 bases remaining between them. This CDR3 is built from 17 residues.

The chain couples TRBV20-1 to TRBJ2-4; the match to TRBD2 covers 10 bases. J was trimmed by 8 bases and V by 3 bases; bases with no gene match: 10. The CDR3 contains 15 residues. Per germline, CDR1 DFQATT and CDR2 SNEGSKA (reference sequence). CDR3 protein: CSARKREGLGDIQYF. The CDR3 region has the DNA TGCAGTGCTAGGAAGCGGGAGGGCCTGGGGGACATTCAGTACTTC.

This clonotype was counted ten times or more. The rearrangement uses TRBV9 and TRBJ2-7, with D possibly TRBD1 on 5 matching bases. With 2 bases removed from V and 0 bases from J, the gap between germline ends came to 9 bases. CDR3 size: 14 residues. Germline CDR1 and CDR2: SGDLS and YYNGEE. For the CDR3, the DNA is TGTGCCAGCAGCGTCGGACACACCTCCTACGAGCAGTACTTC. It yields the protein CASSVGHTSYEQYF.

This clonotype was seen only a few times. V and J are TRBV6-9 and TRBJ1-5; 7 bases align to TRBD1. Germline-derived CDR1 and CDR2 are MNHGY and SVAAGI. This CDR3 comprises 16 residues. Losses at the gene ends were 4 bases for V and 4 bases for J; bases not matched to a gene: 10. CDR3 DNA sequence: TGTGCCAGCAGTTCCCTATCACAGGGGCGGAATCAGCCCCAGCATTTT. Residues: CASSSLSQGRNQPQHF.

The chain recombines TRBV19 with TRBJ2-1; 9 nucleotides align to TRBD2. The junction had 2 bases not matched to a gene; V was cut back by 8 bases and J by 9 bases. The CDR3 sequence is 11 residues long. Germline CDR1 LNHDA, CDR2 SQIVND (reference sequence). CDR3 sequence: CASGSGSEQFF. CDR3 sequence (DNA): TGTGCCAGTGGTAGCGGGAGTGAGCAGTTCTTC. The full variable domain, completed using reference TRBV19 and TRBJ2-1, is DGGITQSPKYLFRKEGQNVTLSCEQNLNHDAMYWYRQDPGQGLRLIYYSQIVNDFQKGDIAEGYSVSREKKESFPLTVTSAQKNPTAFYLCASGSGSEQFFGPGTRLTVL.

This clonotype was detected many times. The CDR3 here is CASSGTSGRRTQYF. CDR3 DNA: TGTGCCAGCAGTGGGACTAGCGGGAGGAGGACCCAGTACTTC. The chain recombines TRBV25-1 with TRBJ2-5, with 14 nucleotides matching TRBD2. The CDR3 runs to 14 residues. Germline V gene data show CDR1 as MGHDK and CDR2 as SYGVNS. Trimming removed 4 bases from V and 7 bases from J; junction bases left unmatched: 2. Looking up the rest from reference TRBV25-1 and TRBJ2-5 gives the full variable domain: EADIYQTPRYLVIGTGKKITLECSQTMGHDKMYWYQQDPGMELHLIHYSYGVNSTEKGDLSSESTVSRIRTEHFPLTLESARPSHTSQYLCASSGTSGRRTQYFGPGTRLLVL.

This clonotype has at least ten counts. This sequence joins TRBV10-1 and TRBJ2-1; possible D gene TRBD1, 5 bases. There are 15 residues in the CDR3. Germline V gives CDR1 WNHNN, CDR2 SYGVQD (reference sequence). V was pared by 3 bases and J by 4 bases, with 13 bases between. CDR3: CASSETGTRYNEQFF. The CDR3 coding sequence is TGCGCCAGCAGTGAAACAGGAACGAGGTACAATGAGCAGTTCTTC.

There are a few counts of this clonotype. A much larger clone is a single base away; this may be a read error. It is likely a read error, because the conserved phenylalanine at the end of the CDR3 is missing. V is TRBV27 and J is TRBJ1-1; D uncertain. With 6 bases removed from V and 3 bases from J, the gap between germline ends came to 11 bases. This CDR3 comprises 13 residues. Germline V lookup: CDR1 MNHEY, CDR2 SMNVEV (reference sequence). The DNA for the CDR3 is TGTGCCAGCAGCCCACGGGCGGACACTGAAGCTTTCCTT. Its protein product is CASSPRADTEAFL.

The table lists this clonotype with many counts. The chain links TRBV20-1 to TRBJ1-1, with D tentatively TRBD1 (6 bases). The germline V gene encodes CDR1 DFQATT and CDR2 SNEGSKA (reference sequence). The CDR3 is made up of 13 amino acids. V lost 4 bases and J 1 base, leaving 10 bases between the germline ends. The CDR3 region has the DNA TGCAGTGCTATAGGACAGCCGAACACTGAAGCTTTCTTT. It encodes CSAIGQPNTEAFF.

This clonotype occurred many times. The V and J genes are TRBV20-1 and TRBJ1-4; a weak D match, TRBD1 (5 bases). CDR3 length: 13 amino acids. The V and J ends lost 0 bases and 8 bases respectively, with 10 bases between them. Germline V gene sequence: CDR1 DFQATT, CDR2 SNEGSKA (reference sequence). The CDR3 reads CSARDGGVEKLFF. The CDR3 DNA reads as TGCAGTGCTAGAGATGGGGGGGTCGAAAAACTGTTTTTT.

At least ten counts were recorded for this clonotype. The chain uses TRBV6-6 and TRBJ2-7, with D possibly TRBD1 on 6 matching bases. The CDR3 runs to 15 residues. The germline gives CDR1 MNHNY, CDR2 SVGAGI (reference sequence). The V end lost 0 bases, the J end lost 3 bases, and 12 bases lay between the germline ends. CDR3 nucleotide sequence: TGTGCCAGCAGTTACTCGAGTCGGACAGTCTACGAGCAGTACTTC. It yields the protein CASSYSSRTVYEQYF.

This clonotype occurred a few times. The chain joins TRBV20-1 to TRBJ2-7, with TRBD2 matching over 9 bases. Trimming took 5 bases from V and 0 from J; bases not matched to a gene: 8. The CDR3 extends over 15 amino acids. Germline-derived CDR1 and CDR2 are DFQATT and SNEGSKA (reference sequence). CDR3 coding DNA: TGCAGTGCTCTCCCGACTAGCGGAAGCTCCTACGAGCAGTACTTC. Translated, it gives CSALPTSGSSYEQYF.

There are a few counts of this clonotype. The chain couples TRBV20-1 to TRBJ2-1, with 9 bases identical to TRBD2. CDR1 DFQATT and CDR2 SNEGSKA come from the germline V gene (reference sequence). V dropped 2 bases and J dropped 4; count of bases not matched to a gene: 6. The CDR3 contains 15 residues. As DNA, the CDR3 is TGCAGTGCTAGAAAGCTAGCGGGGCTATACAATGAGCAGTTCTTC. It encodes CSARKLAGLYNEQFF.

The chain recombines TRBV30 with TRBJ1-4; no clear D gene. CDR3 length: 15 amino acids. CDR1 is GTSNPN, CDR2 SVGIG, per germline (reference sequence). Trimming took 1 base from V and 4 from J, leaving 13 bases between them. CDR3 in DNA: TGTGCCTGGAGTGATCCCACACTCCTTAATGAAAAACTGTTTTTT. Its protein product is CAWSDPTLLNEKLFF.

This clonotype has at least ten counts. The rearrangement joins TRBV27 to TRBJ2-4; D is possibly TRBD1 or TRBD2 (5 bases each). Between the trimmed V and J ends, which lost 6 bases and 6 bases, there was a span of 9 bases. In germline, CDR1 is MNHEY, CDR2 SMNVEV (reference sequence). The length of the CDR3 is 12 residues. The CDR3: CASSTGANIQYF. Here the CDR3 DNA reads TGTGCCAGCAGCACCGGGGCAAACATTCAGTACTTC.